The rows below give T cell receptor beta chains drawn from one sample of a study of human T cells and chemical hapten exposure. From the RACE reads, TCRdb called clonotypes with MiXCR, one entry per CDR3 protein. The table has 80,000 to 100,000 distinct CDR3 sequences, more than 10% seen once. Source: whole blood, taken in connection with sensitization to the hapten diphenylcyclopropenone (DPC). The receptors here all came from a woman aged 45-65 years with alopecia areata. Some clones in this sample may be carry-over from other donors' samples. CDR3s include the opening cysteine and the closing phenylalanine or tryptophan. The order of the fields is V gene, CDR3 protein.

TRBV6-1 | CASVGRLGEGSNTGELFF
TRBV7-9 | CASSSRTGGPTGELFF
TRBV3-1 | CASSQLAYEQYF
TRBV7-3 | CASSSRTGWREETQYF
TRBV6-1 | CASSPGTLEDTQYF
TRBV30 | CAWSSGKYNEQFF
TRBV29-1 | CSVGGQATQYF
TRBV5-1 | CASSLQAVGEKPFF
TRBV6-5 | CASSYSGTDNEKLFF
TRBV7-6 | CASSPRPSGRIGYNEQFF
TRBV20-1 | CSAAPGGGRETQYF
TRBV9 | CASSTPLSGQETQYF
TRBV18 | CASSPGGIYEQYF
TRBV4-1 | CASSRRIGTGVSTDTQYF
TRBV5-6 | CASSLTAGQGRSPLHF
TRBV29-1 | CSVADSNQPQHF
TRBV24-1 | CATSDLRSGRVNSPGNEQFF
TRBV29-1 | CSVGLQRGEETQYF
TRBV19 | CASSWGYEQYF
TRBV7-2 | CASSLSGSAMSDTQYF
TRBV20-1 | CSARAPGARQPQHF
TRBV29-1 | CSVGGAGYTF
TRBV6-1 | CASSLPGGEAFF
TRBV3-1 | CASSSTGQPAFF
TRBV7-6 | CASSLAGRNTEAFF
TRBV7-2 | CASSLSANSPLHF
TRBV20-1 | CSAGTGWVMNTEAFF
TRBV5-6 | CASSLVGAPVGSNEQFF
TRBV18 | CASSPAGGPRNEQFF
TRBV6-5 | CASSYLGGQAFF
TRBV28 | CASSPGPTEETQYF
TRBV7-6 | CASTRNGGVDTQYF
TRBV20-1 | CSASELGPGETQYF
TRBV28 | CASRGGREGSTGELFF
TRBV12-3/TRBV12-4 | CASSLRASGSSFSSYNEQFF
TRBV7-2 | CASSLKGDYGYTF
TRBV9 | CASSARLAGGEQYF
TRBV3-1 | CASSQYPLSGANVLTF
TRBV12-3/TRBV12-4 | CATEGGTEKLFF
TRBV11-3 | CASSTGLAGSYNEQFF
TRBV30 | CAWSEGAGQPQHF
TRBV10-3 | CAIRTQAENTIYF
TRBV6-6 | CASSYRLAGINEQFF
TRBV11-2 | CASSSIRDSGANVLTF
TRBV10-3 | CASNTGSYNSPPHF
TRBV7-3 | CASSLTPGAGNTIYF
TRBV6-2/TRBV6-3 | CASSVQGRNPEAFF
TRBV5-4 | CASSPGTGINQPQHF
TRBV7-2 | CASSFQGASNQPQHF
TRBV6-5 | CASSPRIVNEQFF
TRBV18 | CASGENGNTIYF
TRBV9 | CASSRESREQYF
TRBV6-1 | CASRPLQATNEKLFF
TRBV4-2 | CASRPGLAPTDTQYF
TRBV28 | CASSFVGTGAFGEQFF
TRBV6-2/TRBV6-3 | CAIRGERLAYEQYF
TRBV6-2/TRBV6-3 | CASSYSLRAEAFF
TRBV7-9 | CASSSRGGNNEQFF